These T cell receptor beta chains were read from a single sample in a study of blood T cell repertoires in COVID-19. TCRdb's copy holds only in-frame clones and misses some; the assay was immunoSEQ multiplex PCR. The table lists roughly 290,000 clones, around nine tenths of them singletons, with 6% in the top ten. The material sequenced was PBMCs or T cells enriched from blood (not recorded which). The receptors were gathered from a woman aged 40 to 55 who had recovered from COVID-19. Each CDR3 is given with its conserved first and last residue. D genes are given only for firm matches. A clone size is listed for some rows: how often the clone was seen (once, few, many), or a class if it is expanded.

v_gene	j_gene	d_gene	abundance	CDR3nt	CDR3aa
TRBV6-2/TRBV6-3	TRBJ2-1	NA	NA	TGTGCCAGCAGTTACTTGGGGGCTGAGCAGTTCTTC	CASSYLGAEQFF
TRBV7-2	TRBJ2-6	NA	NA	TGTGCCAGCAGCTTCCCCCGCTCTGGGGCCAACGTCCTGACTTTC	CASSFPRSGANVLTF
TRBV5-6	TRBJ2-7	TRBD2	NA	TGTGCCAGCAGCTTGGCCGGGACTAGCGGGAGACACGAGCAGTACTTC	CASSLAGTSGRHEQYF
TRBV18	TRBJ1-2	NA	NA	TGTGCCAGCTCACCACTCAGGGGAGCGTCTAACTATGGCTACACCTTC	CASSPLRGASNYGYTF
TRBV11-2	TRBJ2-7	TRBD1	NA	TGTGCCAGCAGCTTTCGAGACAGGGATATCTACGAGCAGTACTTC	CASSFRDRDIYEQYF
TRBV28	TRBJ2-3	TRBD2	NA	TGTGCCAGCAGTTTATATTTGAGGGTGGCGGGAGGGTCTGATACGCAGTATTTT	CASSLYLRVAGGSDTQYF
TRBV3-1/TRBV3-2	TRBJ2-2	TRBD1	NA	TGTGCCAGCAGCCAAGATCCGCAGGGGGTCGGGGAGCTGTTTTTT	CASSQDPQGVGELFF
TRBV7-2	TRBJ2-1	TRBD2	NA	TGTGCCAGCAGCTTAGAGACTAGCGGGGCCAGGTATGAGCAGTTCTTC	CASSLETSGARYEQFF
TRBV27	TRBJ2-7	TRBD2	NA	TGTGCCAGCAGCACTACTAGCGGGGTTCCCTACGAGCAGTACTTC	CASSTTSGVPYEQYF
TRBV28	TRBJ2-7	NA	NA	TGTGCCAGCAGTTTCCCTACAGGAGGGACGTCCACCTACGAGCAGTACTTC	CASSFPTGGTSTYEQYF
TRBV7-2	TRBJ2-4	TRBD2	NA	TGTGCCAGCAGCCCCTGGGGAGCGGGAGATGGCAAAAACATTCAGTACTTC	CASSPWGAGDGKNIQYF
TRBV11-2	TRBJ1-6	TRBD1	NA	TGTGCCAGCAGCTTAACCCGGGACAGGGGAACAAATTCACCCCTCCACTTT	CASSLTRDRGTNSPLHF
TRBV6-1	TRBJ1-5	NA	NA	TGTGCCAGCAGTGAAGCCATCGGGGGGGGCAGGGCCCAGCATTTT	CASSEAIGGGRAQHF
TRBV28	TRBJ2-7	NA	NA	TGTGCCAGCAGTTGGACTACCCTTTCCTACGAGCAGTACTTC	CASSWTTLSYEQYF
TRBV7-8	TRBJ2-3	TRBD2	NA	TGTGCCAGCAGCCCTGAGGGGCTAGCGGGAACAACGCAGTATTTT	CASSPEGLAGTTQYF
TRBV27	TRBJ1-5	NA	few	TGTGCCAGCAGTCCCTCTCGACAGACTAGCAATCAGCCCCAGCATTTT	CASSPSRQTSNQPQHF
TRBV4-3	TRBJ2-1	NA	NA	TGCGCCAGCAGCCAAGTTAGAGGTGAGCAGTTCTTC	CASSQVRGEQFF
TRBV4-1	TRBJ2-1	TRBD1	NA	TGCGCCAGCAGCCAAGACGGACAGGGAAGTGACAATGAGCAGTTCTTC	CASSQDGQGSDNEQFF
TRBV28	TRBJ2-7	TRBD1	NA	TGTGCCAGCAGTCCAGGGGGACCTGGCTACGAGCAGTACTTC	CASSPGGPGYEQYF
TRBV30	TRBJ2-7	NA	NA	TGTGCCTGGAGTGTACGGCAGGGGTACGAGCAGTACTTC	CAWSVRQGYEQYF
TRBV18	TRBJ2-7	NA	once	TGTGCCAGCTCACCGGGAGGAGACTACGAGCAGTACTTC	CASSPGGDYEQYF
TRBV4-1	TRBJ2-7	TRBD1	NA	TGCGCCAGCAGCCGCACCGGGACAGTGTCCTACGAGCAGTACTTC	CASSRTGTVSYEQYF
TRBV5-6	TRBJ1-2	TRBD1	NA	TGTGCCAGCAGCCGACGTCCCGGGACAGGGAACTATGGCTACACCTTC	CASSRRPGTGNYGYTF
TRBV25-1	TRBJ2-7	TRBD1	NA	TGTGCCAGCAGTGAGGGGACAGGGGCTTTTGGGCAGTACTTC	CASSEGTGAFGQYF
TRBV10-3	TRBJ2-7	TRBD1	NA	TGTGCCATAACCGACAGGGCCTCCTACGAGCAGTACTTC	CAITDRASYEQYF
TRBV13	TRBJ2-7	TRBD2	NA	TGTGCCAGCAGCCTGCGAGCACTAGCGGGGGCCGCGGACGAGCAGTACTTC	CASSLRALAGAADEQYF
TRBV19	TRBJ2-3	TRBD2	NA	TGTGCCAGTAGCATCATCCACCCGGGACTAGCGGCTCAGGGGAACACAGATACGCAGTATTTT	CASSIIHPGLAAQGNTDTQYF
TRBV27	TRBJ2-7	NA	NA	TGTGCCAGCGCCCGCGGCCCTGCGGTTAGCTCCTACGAGCAGTACTTC	CASARGPAVSSYEQYF
TRBV19	TRBJ2-2	TRBD1	NA	TGTGCCAGTAGTACCCGACAGGGCTCCGGGGAGCTGTTTTTT	CASSTRQGSGELFF
TRBV19	TRBJ1-4	NA	NA	TGTGCCAGTAGCATATACTCAACTAATGAAAAACTGTTTTTT	CASSIYSTNEKLFF
TRBV7-2	TRBJ2-5	TRBD2	NA	TGTGCCAGCAGCTTAGCACTAGCGGGAGAGACCCAGTACTTC	CASSLALAGETQYF
TRBV7-2	TRBJ2-2	NA	NA	TGTGCCAGCAGCTTAAAAAGCGGAGCCACCGGAGAGCTGTTTTTT	CASSLKSGATGELFF
TRBV7-7	TRBJ1-4	TRBD1	NA	TGTGCTAGCAGCACAGGACAGGGGATTAGTGAAAAACTGTTTTTT	CASSTGQGISEKLFF
TRBV7-2	TRBJ2-2	TRBD1	NA	TGTGCCAGCAGCTCGGGACAGGGTGGGACCGGGGAGCTGTTTTTT	CASSSGQGGTGELFF
TRBV18	TRBJ1-5	TRBD1	NA	TGTGCCAGCTCAAGGACAGGGAACAATCAGCCCCAGCATTTT	CASSRTGNNQPQHF
TRBV6-6	TRBJ1-5	TRBD1	NA	TGTGCCAGCACTGGACAGGGGGCCACTCAGCCCCAGCATTTT	CASTGQGATQPQHF
TRBV27	TRBJ2-5	TRBD2	once	TGTGCCAGCAGGGGACTAGCGGGAGGCCCTAGGTATGAGACCCAGTACTTC	CASRGLAGGPRYETQYF